A single sample is the source of the 10 T cell receptor beta chains below, sequenced in a study of cytomegalovirus exposure and HLA in healthy donors. Assay used: immunoSEQ multiplex PCR; TCRdb lists only in-frame clones, some missing. The sample has 200,000 or so clones; more than 80% are singletons. Sample: PBMCs. These receptors came from a man younger than 30 in good health and CMV-seropositive.

The chain recombines TRBV7-3 with TRBJ1-4; no firm D call. There are 15 residues in the CDR3. The V end was cut by 0 bases, the J end by 7 bases, with 12 bases between. Germline CDR1 SGHTA, CDR2 FQGTGA. The CDR3 DNA follows: TGTGCCAGCAGCTTAACGTCGGGGTATGGTGAAAAACTGTTTTTT. It yields the protein CASSLTSGYGEKLFF.

The chain couples TRBV6-1 to TRBJ2-2; tentatively, D is TRBD2 (7 bases). Germline CDR1 MNHNS, CDR2 SASEGT. The V end lost 5 bases, the J end lost 5 bases, and 12 bases lay between the germline ends. CDR3 size: 14 residues. The DNA of the CDR3 is TGTGCCAGCAGTCCCGGGGGGCAAACCGGGGAGCTGTTTTTT. This codes for CASSPGGQTGELFF.

The chain recombines TRBV30 with TRBJ2-7; 11 positions agree with TRBD2. Germline-derived CDR1 and CDR2 are GTSNPN and SVGIG (reference sequence). The CDR3 totals 14 residues. Trimming took 4 bases from V and 2 from J; bases not matched to a gene: 4. The CDR3 reads CAWTGTSGAYEQYF. The CDR3 region has the DNA TGTGCCTGGACAGGGACTAGCGGCGCCTACGAGCAGTACTTC.

The chain has TRBV27 and TRBJ2-7, with D unclear. Germline V gene sequence: CDR1 MNHEY, CDR2 SMNVEV (reference sequence). CDR3 length equals 15 residues. Trimming removed 9 bases from V and 0 bases from J, with 18 bases in between. The CDR3 region has the DNA TGTGCCAGTAGCCAGCTTGCGCCGTTCTCCTACGAGCAGTACTTC. This gives the protein CASSQLAPFSYEQYF.

The V gene is TRBV20-1, the J gene TRBJ2-1; TRBD2 agrees at 9 bases. The CDR3 runs to 11 residues. The germline V gene encodes CDR1 DFQATT and CDR2 SNEGSKA (reference sequence). The V gene end was trimmed by 6 bases and the J gene end by 9 bases; junction bases not matched to a gene: 3. The CDR3 reads CSAGTSFEQFF. DNA for the CDR3: TGCAGTGCCGGGACTAGCTTTGAGCAGTTCTTC.

The CDR3 reads CASSVVGAPFGNEQFF. The CDR3 DNA follows: TGTGCCAGCAGCGTAGTTGGGGCCCCTTTTGGGAATGAGCAGTTCTTC. The J gene is TRBJ2-1, the V gene TRBV9; maybe TRBD1 (5 bases). The CDR3 spans 16 residues. Germline-derived CDR1 and CDR2 are SGDLS and YYNGEE. With 0 bases removed from V and 7 bases from J, the gap between germline ends came to 17 bases.

The V gene is TRBV14, the J gene TRBJ2-7; D perhaps matches TRBD2 (5 bases). Trimming took off 0 bases at V and 1 base at J, with 13 bases between the two ends. This CDR3 comprises 16 residues. Germline assignment: CDR1 SGHDN and CDR2 FVKESK. CDR3 sequence (DNA): TGTGCCAGCAGCCAAGATTCGATCGAGCGGTCCTACGAGCAGTACTTC. It yields the protein CASSQDSIERSYEQYF.

V usage is TRBV5-6 and J usage is TRBJ1-1; 10 positions match TRBD1. In germline, CDR1 is SGHDT, CDR2 YYEEEE. This CDR3 spans 14 amino acids. Trimming at V came to 7 bases and at J to 11 bases, leaving 14 bases not matched to a gene. DNA for the CDR3: TGTGCCAGCCAAGCCGGGACAGGGGTTTCGACGGCTTTCTTT. Translation: CASQAGTGVSTAFF. Looking up the rest from reference TRBV5-6 and TRBJ1-1 gives the full variable domain: DAGVTQSPTHLIKTRGQQVTLRCSPKSGHDTVSWYQQALGQGPQFIFQYYEEEERQRGNFPDRFSGHQFPNYSSELNVNALLLGDSALYLCASQAGTGVSTAFFGQGTRLTVV.

The rearrangement uses TRBV6-5 and TRBJ2-1, with 10 bases fitting TRBD2. From germline, CDR1 is MNHEY and CDR2 SVGAGI. This CDR3 has 16 residues. V was pared by 2 bases and J by 8 bases, with 9 bases of the junction left unmatched. CDR3 loop: CASSYTSGIRGDEQFF. The CDR3 DNA reads TGTGCCAGCAGTTACACTAGCGGGATTCGGGGCGATGAGCAGTTCTTC.

This clone showed up just once. This sequence joins TRBV7-2 and TRBJ2-1, with D perhaps matching TRBD2 (5 bases). The CDR3 contains 17 residues. V lost 3 bases and J lost 1, with 16 bases in between. Germline values: CDR1 SGHTA, CDR2 FQGNSA. This CDR3 reads CASSFSLDRRSYNEQFF. The CDR3, as DNA: TGTGCCAGCAGCTTCTCCCTAGATAGGAGGTCCTACAATGAGCAGTTCTTC.